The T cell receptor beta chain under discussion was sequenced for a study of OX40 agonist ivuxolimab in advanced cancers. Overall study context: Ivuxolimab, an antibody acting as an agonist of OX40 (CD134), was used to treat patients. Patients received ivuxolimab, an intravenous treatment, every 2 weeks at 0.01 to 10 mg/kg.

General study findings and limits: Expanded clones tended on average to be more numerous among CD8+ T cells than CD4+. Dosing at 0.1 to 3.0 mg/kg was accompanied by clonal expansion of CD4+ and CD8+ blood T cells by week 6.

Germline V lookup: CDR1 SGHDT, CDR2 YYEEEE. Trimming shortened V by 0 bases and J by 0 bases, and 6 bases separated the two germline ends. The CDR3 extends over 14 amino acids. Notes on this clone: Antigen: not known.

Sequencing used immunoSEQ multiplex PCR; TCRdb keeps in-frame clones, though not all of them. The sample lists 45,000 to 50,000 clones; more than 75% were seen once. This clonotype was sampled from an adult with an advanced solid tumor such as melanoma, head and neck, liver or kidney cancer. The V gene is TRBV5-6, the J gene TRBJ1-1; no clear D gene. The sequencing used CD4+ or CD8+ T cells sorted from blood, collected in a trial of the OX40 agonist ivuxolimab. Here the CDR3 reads CASSLGHLNTEAFF. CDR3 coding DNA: TGTGCCAGCAGCTTGGGGCACCTGAACACTGAAGCTTTCTTT. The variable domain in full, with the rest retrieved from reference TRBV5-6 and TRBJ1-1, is DAGVTQSPTHLIKTRGQQVTLRCSPKSGHDTVSWYQQALGQGPQFIFQYYEEEERQRGNFPDRFSGHQFPNYSSELNVNALLLGDSALYLCASSLGHLNTEAFFGQGTRLTVV.